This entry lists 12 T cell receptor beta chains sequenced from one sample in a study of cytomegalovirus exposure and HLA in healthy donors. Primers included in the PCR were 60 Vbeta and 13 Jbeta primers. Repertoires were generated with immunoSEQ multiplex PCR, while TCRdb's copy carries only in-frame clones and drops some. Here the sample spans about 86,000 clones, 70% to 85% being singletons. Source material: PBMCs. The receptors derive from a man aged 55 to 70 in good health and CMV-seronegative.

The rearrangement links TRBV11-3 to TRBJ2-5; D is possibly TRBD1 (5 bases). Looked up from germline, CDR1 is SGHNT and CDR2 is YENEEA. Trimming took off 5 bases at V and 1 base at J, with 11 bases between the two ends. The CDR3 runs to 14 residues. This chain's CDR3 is CASSNGHSQETQYF. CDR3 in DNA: TGTGCCAGCAGCAACGGACACTCCCAAGAGACCCAGTACTTC.

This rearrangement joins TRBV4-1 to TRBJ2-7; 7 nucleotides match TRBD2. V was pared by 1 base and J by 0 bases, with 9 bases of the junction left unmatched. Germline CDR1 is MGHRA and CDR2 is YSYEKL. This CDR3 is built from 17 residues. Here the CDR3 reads CASSQGLAGRRSYEQYF. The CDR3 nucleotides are TGCGCCAGCAGCCAAGGATTAGCGGGTCGGCGCTCCTACGAGCAGTACTTC.

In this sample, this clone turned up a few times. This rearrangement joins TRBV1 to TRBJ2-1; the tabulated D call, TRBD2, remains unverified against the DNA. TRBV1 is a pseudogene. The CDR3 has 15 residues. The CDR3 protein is CTSSQEVRGGYEQFF. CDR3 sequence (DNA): TGCACCAGCAGCCAAGAAGTCCGGGGGGGGTATGAGCAGTTCTTC.

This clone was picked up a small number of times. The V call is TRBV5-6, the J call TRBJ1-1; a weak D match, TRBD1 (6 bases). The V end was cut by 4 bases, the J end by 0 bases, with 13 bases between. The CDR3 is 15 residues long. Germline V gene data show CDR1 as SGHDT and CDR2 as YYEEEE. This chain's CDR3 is CASSRNRVMNTEAFF. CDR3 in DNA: TGTGCCAGCAGCAGAAACAGGGTCATGAACACTGAAGCTTTCTTT.

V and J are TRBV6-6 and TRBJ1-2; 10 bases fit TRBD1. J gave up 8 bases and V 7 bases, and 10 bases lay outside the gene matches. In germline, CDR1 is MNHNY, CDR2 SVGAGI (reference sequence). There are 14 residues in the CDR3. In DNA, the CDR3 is TGTGCCAGCATGGGGGACAGGGGTGGTGGGGGCTACACCTTC. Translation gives CASMGDRGGGGYTF.

The CDR3 nucleotides read TGTGCCAGCAGTCCTCTAGCGGGGGGGCTTAATGAGCAGTTCTTC. Amino acids: CASSPLAGGLNEQFF. The chain combines TRBV7-2 with TRBJ2-1; 12 positions match TRBD2. The germline CDR1 and CDR2 sequences are SGHTA and FQGNSA. The V gene end was trimmed by 6 bases and the J gene end by 7 bases; junction bases not matched to a gene: 7. This CDR3 has 15 amino acids.

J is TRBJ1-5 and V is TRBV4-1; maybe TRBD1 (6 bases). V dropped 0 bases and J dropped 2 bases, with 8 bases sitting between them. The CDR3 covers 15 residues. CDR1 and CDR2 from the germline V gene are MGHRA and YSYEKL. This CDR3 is CASSQEPGGNQPQHF. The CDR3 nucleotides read TGCGCCAGCAGCCAAGAACCAGGGGGCAATCAGCCCCAGCATTTT.

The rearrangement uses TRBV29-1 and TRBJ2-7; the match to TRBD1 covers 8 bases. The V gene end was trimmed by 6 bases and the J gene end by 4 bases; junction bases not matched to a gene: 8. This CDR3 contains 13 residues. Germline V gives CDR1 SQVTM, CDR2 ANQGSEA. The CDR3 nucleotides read TGCAGCGTGACCGGGACAGGACAGTACGAGCAGTACTTC. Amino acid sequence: CSVTGTGQYEQYF.

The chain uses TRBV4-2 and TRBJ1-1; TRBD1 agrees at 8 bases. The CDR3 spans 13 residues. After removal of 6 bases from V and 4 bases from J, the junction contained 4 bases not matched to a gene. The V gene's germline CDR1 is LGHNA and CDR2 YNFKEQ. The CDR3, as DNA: TGTGCCAGCAGGCTACAGGGGGTCACTGAAGCTTTCTTT. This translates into CASRLQGVTEAFF.

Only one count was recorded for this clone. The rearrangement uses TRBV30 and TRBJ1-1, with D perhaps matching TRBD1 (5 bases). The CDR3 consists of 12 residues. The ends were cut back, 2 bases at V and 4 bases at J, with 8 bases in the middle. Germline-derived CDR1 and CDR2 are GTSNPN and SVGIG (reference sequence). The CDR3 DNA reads TGTGCCTGGAGTCTGGGGGGCACTGAAGCTTTCTTT. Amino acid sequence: CAWSLGGTEAFF.

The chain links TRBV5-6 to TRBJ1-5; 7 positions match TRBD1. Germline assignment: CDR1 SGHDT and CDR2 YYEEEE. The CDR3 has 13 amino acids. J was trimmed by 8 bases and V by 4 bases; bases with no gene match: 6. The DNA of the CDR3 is TGTGCCAGCAGCAAGACAGGGTTGGAGCCCCAGCATTTT. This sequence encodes CASSKTGLEPQHF.

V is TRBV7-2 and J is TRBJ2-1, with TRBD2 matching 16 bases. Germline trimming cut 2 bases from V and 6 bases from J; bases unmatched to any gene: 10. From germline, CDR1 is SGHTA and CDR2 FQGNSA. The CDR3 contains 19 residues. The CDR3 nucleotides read TGTGCCAGCAGCTTAACAATTCGGGGACTAGCGGGGGGGACCAATGAGCAGTTCTTC. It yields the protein CASSLTIRGLAGGTNEQFF.